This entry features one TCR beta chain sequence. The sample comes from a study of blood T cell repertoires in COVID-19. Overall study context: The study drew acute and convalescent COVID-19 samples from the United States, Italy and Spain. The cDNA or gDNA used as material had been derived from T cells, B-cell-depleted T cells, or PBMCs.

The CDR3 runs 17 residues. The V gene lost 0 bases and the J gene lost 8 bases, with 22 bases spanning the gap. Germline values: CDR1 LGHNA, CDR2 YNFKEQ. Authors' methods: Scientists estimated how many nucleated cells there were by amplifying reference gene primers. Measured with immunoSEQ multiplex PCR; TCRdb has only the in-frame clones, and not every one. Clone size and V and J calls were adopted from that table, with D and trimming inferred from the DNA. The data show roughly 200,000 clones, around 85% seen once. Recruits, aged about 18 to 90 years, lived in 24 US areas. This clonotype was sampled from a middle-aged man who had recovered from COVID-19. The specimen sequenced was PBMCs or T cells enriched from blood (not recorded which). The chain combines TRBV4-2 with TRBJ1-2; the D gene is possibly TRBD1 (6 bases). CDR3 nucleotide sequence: TGTGCCAGCAGCCAAGATGGGGGTGTCAGGGGCGCGGTAGGCTACACCTTC. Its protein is CASSQDGGVRGAVGYTF.